A selection of T cell receptor beta chains follows, all from one sample in a study of CD8+CD57+ T cells in acquired aplastic anemia. From the reads, TCRdb called clonotypes with MiXCR, one entry per CDR3 protein. The repertoire holds 200,000 to 250,000 distinct CDR3 sequences, with roughly 53% as singletons. Specimen: sorted CD4+, CD8+, or CD8+CD57+ T cells (not recorded which) from PBMCs. The origin of the receptors is a human donor with aplastic anemia. Each CDR3 is given with its conserved first and last residue. The D gene is left open where the match is weak. Clone size is shown for a subset of rows, as once, few, many or a class of expanded clone.

.	TRBV2	TRBD1	TRBJ1-5	CASSPDRVSNQPQHF	TGTGCCAGCAGTCCTGACAGGGTTAGCAATCAGCCCCAGCATTTT
.	TRBV7-2	.	TRBJ1-2	CASSSDRSYGYTF	TGTGCCAGCAGTTCCGACAGGTCCTATGGCTACACCTTC
many	TRBV20-1	TRBD2	TRBJ2-3	CSASGGVPDTQYF	TGCAGTGCTAGCGGGGGGGTGCCAGATACGCAGTATTTT
many	TRBV30	TRBD1	TRBJ1-1	CARHRGGTEAFF	TGTGCCCGACACAGGGGAGGCACTGAAGCTTTCTTT
many	TRBV20-1	.	TRBJ1-5	CSARLGTTASSNQPQHF	TGCAGTGCTAGACTAGGGACAACGGCATCTAGCAATCAGCCCCAGCATTTT
few	TRBV19	TRBD1	TRBJ1-2	CASSQQGGEAVYGYTF	TGTGCCAGTAGTCAACAGGGGGGGGAAGCTGTCTATGGCTACACCTTC
many	TRBV6-1	.	TRBJ1-2	CASSAADYGYTF	TGTGCCAGCAGTGCGGCTGACTATGGCTACACCTTC
.	TRBV11-2	TRBD1	TRBJ1-3	CASSSRPGTGVGNTIYF	TGTGCCAGCAGCTCCCGCCCCGGGACAGGGGTTGGAAACACCATATATTTT
.	TRBV20-1	TRBD2	TRBJ2-3	CSGLLAGFTDTQYF	TGCAGTGGGCTACTAGCGGGGTTCACAGATACGCAGTATTTT
many	TRBV7-9	TRBD2	TRBJ2-7	CASDRLAGSGEQYF	TGTGCCAGCGACCGACTAGCGGGGAGTGGCGAGCAGTACTTC
many	TRBV25-1	.	TRBJ1-3	CASSEVRVGTIYF	TGTGCCAGCAGTGAGGTCCGAGTAGGCACCATATATTTT
few	TRBV3-1	.	TRBJ1-3	CASSQKGAGNTIYF	TGTGCCAGCAGCCAAAAGGGAGCTGGAAACACCATATATTTT
once	TRBV14	.	TRBJ2-7	CASSQDHYEQYF	TGTGCCAGCAGCCAAGATCACTACGAGCAGTACTTC
.	TRBV7-6	.	TRBJ1-4	CASSQGRDQGKLFF	TGTGCCAGCAGTCAAGGACGGGACCAGGGAAAACTGTTTTTT
.	TRBV20-1	.	TRBJ2-1	CSARDGRDYNEQFF	TGCAGTGCTAGAGACGGTAGAGACTACAATGAGCAGTTCTTC
many	TRBV14	.	TRBJ2-1	CASSQMTGLVRNEQFF	TGTGCCAGCAGCCAGATGACAGGATTGGTGAGGAATGAGCAGTTCTTC
few	TRBV9	TRBD1	TRBJ2-7	CASSASAGTVSYEQYF	TGTGCCAGCAGCGCCTCCGCCGGGACAGTCTCCTACGAGCAGTACTTC
.	TRBV3-1	.	TRBJ1-5	CASSPQHF	TGTGCCAGCAGCCCCCAGCATTTT
once	TRBV5-1	.	TRBJ2-2	CASSPRAACEHRGAVF	TGCGCCAGCAGCCCCAGGGCAGCGTGCGAACACCGGGGAGCTGTTTTT
.	TRBV19	.	TRBJ2-6	CASVGSGANVLTF	TGCGCCAGTGTGGGGAGTGGGGCCAACGTCCTGACTTTC
many	TRBV6-1	.	TRBJ1-5	CASSIKRGDQPQHF	TGTGCCAGCAGTATCAAGAGGGGGGATCAGCCCCAGCATTTT
many	TRBV2	.	TRBJ2-1	CASSFSGHEQFF	TGTGCCAGCAGTTTCAGCGGGCATGAGCAGTTCTTC
once	TRBV2	.	TRBJ2-7	CASSAWGGEQYF	TGTGCCAGCAGTGCATGGGGTGGGGAGCAGTACTTC
.	TRBV29-1	TRBD1	TRBJ2-7	CSARPGQGSYEQYF	TGCAGCGCCCGTCCGGGACAGGGCTCCTACGAGCAGTACTTC
few	TRBV5-1	.	TRBJ2-7	CASSLVGNFGEQYF	TGCGCCAGCAGCTTGGTAGGGAACTTCGGCGAGCAGTACTTC
.	TRBV24-1	.	TRBJ1-6	CATRRATWALHF	TGTGCCACCAGGCGGGCCACTTGGGCCCTCCACTTT
.	TRBV5-8	.	TRBJ1-2	CASSLDSRFFGYTF	TGTGCCAGCAGCTTGGATAGTCGATTCTTCGGCTACACCTTC
few	TRBV18	TRBD1	TRBJ1-2	CASSPSGTGTYGYTF	TGTGCCAGCTCACCATCCGGGACAGGGACCTATGGCTACACCTTC
.	TRBV7-3	TRBD1	TRBJ1-2	CASSSLPGGSYGYTF	TGTGCCAGCAGCTCCCTTCCAGGGGGCAGCTATGGCTACACCTTC
.	TRBV24-1	TRBD1	TRBJ2-7	CATSDSTGQRVYEQYF	TGTGCCACCAGTGATTCAACGGGACAGCGAGTCTACGAGCAGTACTTC